The 20 T cell receptor beta chains below were found in one sample sequenced in a study of cytomegalovirus exposure and HLA in healthy donors. In the PCR, 60 Vbeta and 13 Jbeta primers were used. The repertoire was sequenced with immunoSEQ multiplex PCR; TCRdb's copy has only in-frame clones and lacks some. The sample lists around 150,000 clones; around 75% were seen once. Sequencing was performed on PBMCs. These receptors were collected from a human donor in good health.

As regards this clone: The sample carries other DNA sequences with the same CDR3. Here the CDR3 DNA reads TGCAGCGTTGAAAGGGGCTTCGGAGACACGCAGTATTTT. As protein: CSVERGFGDTQYF. The V and J genes are TRBV29-1 and TRBJ2-3, with D possibly being TRBD1 (5 bases). Germline assignment: CDR1 SQVTM and CDR2 ANQGSEA. Trimming stripped 2 bases from V and 9 bases from J, with 15 bases between. CDR3 length equals 13 residues.

The chain recombines TRBV9 with TRBJ2-1; 8 bases fit TRBD2. The CDR3 sequence is 15 residues long. Germline-derived CDR1 and CDR2 are SGDLS and YYNGEE. V was pared by 4 bases and J by 4 bases, with 7 bases of the junction left unmatched. The CDR3 nucleotides are TGTGCCAGCAGCCAGACTAGCGAACCATACAATGAGCAGTTCTTC. Amino acid sequence: CASSQTSEPYNEQFF.

The gene calls are TRBV7-2 and TRBJ2-3, with no clear D. Between the trimmed V and J ends, which lost 5 bases and 3 bases, there was a span of 12 bases. The CDR3 extends over 14 amino acids. Germline CDR1 SGHTA, CDR2 FQGNSA. As DNA, the CDR3 is TGTGCCAGCAGCCCTAGACCCTTTACAGATACGCAGTATTTT. Its translation is CASSPRPFTDTQYF.

The chain is built from TRBV14 and TRBJ2-7; perhaps TRBD2 as D (5 bases). This CDR3 has 14 residues. Germline V gives CDR1 SGHDN, CDR2 FVKESK. V was cut by 3 bases and J by 3 bases, with 12 bases left in between. CDR3 region: CASSQRASGYEQYF. CDR3 nucleotide sequence: TGTGCCAGCAGCCAGAGAGCAAGCGGCTACGAGCAGTACTTC.

The genes are TRBV7-9 and TRBJ2-1, with D unresolved. Trimming shortened V by 5 bases and J by 7 bases, and 6 bases separated the two germline ends. Germline V gene data show CDR1 as SEHNR and CDR2 as FQNEAQ (reference sequence). The CDR3 runs 11 residues. The CDR3, as DNA: TGTGCCAGCAGCGGAGAGAATGAGCAGTTCTTC. Amino acid sequence: CASSGENEQFF. Looking up the rest from reference TRBV7-9 and TRBJ2-1 gives the full variable domain: DTGVSQNPRHKITKRGQNVTFRCDPISEHNRLYWYRQTLGQGPEFLTYFQNEAQLEKSRLLSDRFSAERPKGSFSTLEIQRTEQGDSAMYLCASSGENEQFFGPGTRLTVL.

This rearrangement joins TRBV5-8 to TRBJ2-7, with D uncertain. The germline V and J ends were trimmed by 3 bases and 1 base, with 8 bases remaining between them. The germline V gene encodes CDR1 SGHTS and CDR2 YDEGEE. The CDR3 totals 13 residues. The CDR3 here is CASSSVPSYEQYF. CDR3 nucleotide sequence: TGTGCCAGCAGCTCGGTACCATCCTACGAGCAGTACTTC.

This chain uses TRBV18 with TRBJ1-4; D gene unclear. Germline V lookup: CDR1 KGHSH, CDR2 LQKENI. The CDR3 runs 18 residues. V lost 3 bases and J lost 3, with 20 bases in between. Here the CDR3 DNA reads TGTGCCAGCTCACCTAAAGAAGGTGGAGGAACACCTAATGAAAAACTGTTTTTT. Encoded protein: CASSPKEGGGTPNEKLFF.

The chain links TRBV25-1 to TRBJ2-5; TRBD2 agrees at 12 bases. Germline-derived CDR1 and CDR2 are MGHDK and SYGVNS. The CDR3 is 15 residues long. The V and J ends lost 3 bases and 5 bases, in that order; junction bases with no gene match: 4. CDR3 sequence reads: CASSDLAGGGETQYF. The CDR3 region has the DNA TGTGCCAGCAGTGATCTAGCGGGAGGGGGTGAGACCCAGTACTTC.

The J gene is TRBJ1-1, the V gene TRBV5-5; D is possibly TRBD1 (5 bases). This CDR3 is built from 13 residues. The V gene's germline CDR1 is SGHKS and CDR2 YYEKEE (reference sequence). Trimming left V 4 bases short and J 6 bases short, with 13 bases between. The CDR3 region is CASSLWTGAEAFF. CDR3 sequence (DNA): TGTGCCAGCAGCCTCTGGACGGGGGCTGAAGCTTTCTTT.

The rearrangement joins TRBV10-1 to TRBJ1-3, with a possible D match to TRBD1 (6 bases). Trimming took off 4 bases at V and 0 bases at J, with 10 bases between the two ends. Per germline, CDR1 WNHNN and CDR2 SYGVQD (reference sequence). This CDR3 has 15 amino acids. The CDR3 here is CASSGSDSSGNTIYF. In DNA form, the CDR3 reads TGCGCCAGCAGTGGATCGGACAGCTCTGGAAACACCATATATTTT.

The chain joins TRBV10-3 to TRBJ1-2; TRBD1 might be the D (6 bases). Germline lookup yields CDR1 ENHRY and CDR2 SYGVKD. The CDR3 sequence is 13 residues long. The V and J ends lost 5 bases and 6 bases respectively, with 13 bases between them. Here the CDR3 reads CAISKTGWDGYTF. CDR3 nucleotides: TGTGCCATCAGTAAGACAGGCTGGGATGGCTACACCTTC.

The gene calls are TRBV6-1 and TRBJ1-2, with D maybe TRBD1 (6 bases). The length of the CDR3 is 15 residues. The V gene lost 2 bases and the J gene lost 4 bases, with 14 bases spanning the gap. Germline CDR1 reads MNHNS; CDR2 reads SASEGT. CDR3: CASSEKRGGAYGYTF. For the CDR3, the DNA is TGTGCCAGCAGTGAAAAGCGAGGGGGAGCCTATGGCTACACCTTC.

This clone came up once. The chain combines TRBV7-8 with TRBJ1-5; D is undetermined. V dropped 2 bases and J dropped 1 base, with 9 bases sitting between them. The CDR3 is 15 amino acids. Germline V gives CDR1 SGHVS, CDR2 FQNEAQ. CDR3 protein: CASSLNARSNQPQHF. In DNA form, the CDR3 reads TGTGCCAGCAGCTTAAACGCGAGGAGCAATCAGCCCCAGCATTTT.

The chain is built from TRBV19 and TRBJ2-1; 16 bases line up with TRBD2. The CDR3 is 16 residues long. The trim removed 8 bases at V and 8 bases at J, leaving 9 bases unmatched. CDR1 and CDR2 (germline): LNHDA, SQIVND (reference sequence). As DNA, the CDR3 is TGTGCCAGTGGGACTAGCGGGAGGGCAAGTAACGATGAGCAGTTCTTC. It translates to CASGTSGRASNDEQFF. Complete variable domain (other parts from reference TRBV19 and TRBJ2-1): DGGITQSPKYLFRKEGQNVTLSCEQNLNHDAMYWYRQDPGQGLRLIYYSQIVNDFQKGDIAEGYSVSREKKESFPLTVTSAQKNPTAFYLCASGTSGRASNDEQFFGPGTRLTVL.

This clone was seen a handful of times. This chain uses TRBV5-1 with TRBJ2-3, with D perhaps TRBD2 (6 bases). The V end was cut by 0 bases, the J end by 5 bases, with 13 bases between. The germline gives CDR1 SGHRS, CDR2 YFSETQ. This CDR3 comprises 15 residues. In DNA, the CDR3 is TGCGCCAGCAGCTTGGGGGTCGGAGGGGAAGATACGCAGTATTTT. It yields the protein CASSLGVGGEDTQYF.

This clone was seen a handful of times. The V and J genes are TRBV13 and TRBJ1-2, with 9 bases identical to TRBD1. From germline, CDR1 is PRHDT and CDR2 FYEKMQ (reference sequence). V lost 4 bases to trimming and J lost 4 bases; unmatched junction nucleotides: 10. The CDR3 has 16 residues. CDR3 protein: CASSSTQGQGLYGYTF. CDR3 coding DNA: TGTGCCAGCAGCTCCACCCAGGGACAGGGCCTCTATGGCTACACCTTC. Full variable domain (missing parts from reference TRBV13 and TRBJ1-2): AAGVIQSPRHLIKEKRETATLKCYPIPRHDTVYWYQQGPGQDPQFLISFYEKMQSDKGSIPDRFSAQQFSDYHSELNMSSLELGDSALYFCASSSTQGQGLYGYTFGSGTRLTVV.

This clone was observed a single time. The V call is TRBV27, the J call TRBJ2-5, with 12 bases lining up with TRBD2. J gave up 1 base and V 5 bases, and 5 bases lay outside the gene matches. This CDR3 comprises 16 residues. CDR1 MNHEY and CDR2 SMNVEV come from the germline V gene (reference sequence). The DNA for the CDR3 is TGTGCCAGCAGTCCCCGGACTAGCGGGGCCCAAGAGACCCAGTACTTC. Protein sequence: CASSPRTSGAQETQYF.

The V gene is TRBV27, the J gene TRBJ2-7; tentative D call: TRBD2 (6 bases). Looked up from germline, CDR1 is MNHEY and CDR2 is SMNVEV (reference sequence). The CDR3 covers 13 residues. V shed 2 bases and J shed 6 bases, with 11 bases lying between them. This CDR3 is CASSLRREGEQYF. The CDR3 DNA follows: TGTGCCAGCAGTTTAAGGCGGGAAGGCGAGCAGTACTTC.

The gene calls are TRBV4-1 and TRBJ2-7, with 12 bases aligning to TRBD2. The CDR3 loop spans 16 amino acids. Germline V lookup: CDR1 MGHRA, CDR2 YSYEKL. J lost 2 bases, V lost 4 bases, and 6 bases had no gene match. The CDR3 DNA sequence: TGCGCCAGCAGCCCCCGACTAGCGGGAGACGCCTACGAGCAGTACTTC. The encoded protein is CASSPRLAGDAYEQYF.

The table lists this clone with a count of one. The rearrangement uses TRBV5-6 and TRBJ2-3; 12 bases align to TRBD2. Germline V gene sequence: CDR1 SGHDT, CDR2 YYEEEE. Trimming at V came to 0 bases and at J to 5 bases, leaving 4 bases not matched to a gene. The CDR3 consists of 16 residues. Here the CDR3 DNA reads TGTGCCAGCAGCTTGGCTCTACTAGCGGGAGGAGATACGCAGTATTTT. It specifies CASSLALLAGGDTQYF. Using reference TRBV5-6 and TRBJ2-3 for the parts outside the CDR3, the full variable domain is DAGVTQSPTHLIKTRGQQVTLRCSPKSGHDTVSWYQQALGQGPQFIFQYYEEEERQRGNFPDRFSGHQFPNYSSELNVNALLLGDSALYLCASSLALLAGGDTQYFGPGTRLTVL.